Following are 3 T cell receptor beta chains from one sample sequenced in a study of T cells in Graves' hyperthyroidism and ophthalmopathy. TCR beta CDR3 regions were amplified from RNA. First-round RT-PCR of the TCR CDR3 relied on the HTBI primer set. TCRdb called the multiplex PCR reads again in MiXCR, with one record for every CDR3 protein. The table records under 300,000 distinct CDR3 sequences, 22% of them present only once. The sample taken for sequencing was blood. Every receptor here comes from a man between 25 and 39 years old with Graves' ophthalmopathy.

V gene TRBV6-1 combines with J gene TRBJ2-2; 10 nucleotides agree with TRBD1. The CDR3 is 15 amino acids. Germline CDR1 reads MNHNS; CDR2 reads SASEGT. V gave up 8 bases and J gave up 6 bases; unmatched junction bases: 9. The CDR3 bases are TGTGCCAGCTCCCGTGGGACAGGGGTGGCCGGGGAGCTGTTTTTT. Its translation: CASSRGTGVAGELFF.

The chain couples TRBV2 to TRBJ2-7, with a tentative D call TRBD1 (6 bases). Between the trimmed V and J ends, which lost 3 bases and 2 bases, there was a span of 26 bases. Germline lookup yields CDR1 SNHLY and CDR2 FYNNEI. The CDR3 extends over 19 amino acids. The DNA of the CDR3 is TGTGCCAGCAGTGATGTTGGGACACTACAGAGAAAGGGGGCCTACGAGCAGTACTTC. Translating it yields CASSDVGTLQRKGAYEQYF.

The chain combines TRBV2 with TRBJ1-5; tentatively, D is TRBD1 (5 bases). The V and J ends lost 8 bases and 2 bases respectively, with 19 bases between them. Germline V CDR1 and CDR2: SNHLY, FYNNEI. This CDR3 region has 16 residues. In DNA form, the CDR3 reads TGTGCCAGCTCCGGGACCACGCTCTCGGGCAATCAGCCCCAGCATTTT. It specifies CASSGTTLSGNQPQHF.